The rows below give T cell receptor beta chains drawn from one sample of a study of OX40 agonist ivuxolimab in advanced cancers. Repertoires were generated with immunoSEQ multiplex PCR, while TCRdb's copy carries only in-frame clones and drops some. The sample carries 22,000 or so clones, more than 80% recorded once. Sequenced material: CD4+ or CD8+ T cells sorted from blood, taken in a trial of the OX40 agonist ivuxolimab. The receptor source for this set is an adult with an advanced solid tumor such as melanoma, head and neck, liver or kidney cancer. The CDR3 runs from the conserved cysteine through the conserved F or W. D genes are given only for firm matches. Only part of the rows carry a size: once, few, many, or a class if the clone is expanded.

j_gene | v_gene | abundance | d_gene | CDR3nt | CDR3aa
TRBJ2-3 | TRBV7-3 | . | . | TGTGCCAGCAGCTTTACCGGGACTAGCACAGATACGCAGTATTTT | CASSFTGTSTDTQYF
TRBJ2-4 | TRBV7-8 | . | TRBD1 | TGTGCCAGCAGCTTAGTAGGGGACAGCAATCTAGCCAAAAACATTCAGTACTTC | CASSLVGDSNLAKNIQYF
TRBJ2-7 | TRBV7-2 | . | TRBD2 | TGTGCCAGCAGCTTCGGCGGGGGGGGGACCTACGAGCAGTACTTC | CASSFGGGGTYEQYF
TRBJ1-5 | TRBV19 | . | . | TGTGCCAGTAGTATGGAGGGGTGGCAGCCCCAGCATTTT | CASSMEGWQPQHF
TRBJ2-5 | TRBV27 | . | . | TGTGCCAGCAGTTTATTGGGCGGACAAGAGACCCAGTACTTC | CASSLLGGQETQYF
TRBJ2-7 | TRBV13 | . | . | TGTGCCAGCATCAGGACGGGGAGCTCCTACGAGCAGTACTTC | CASIRTGSSYEQYF
TRBJ2-3 | TRBV7-8 | . | . | TGTGCCACCGGACAGAACACAGATACGCAGTATTTT | CATGQNTDTQYF
TRBJ1-1 | TRBV6-4 | few | . | TGTGCCAGCAGTGTCGGTGTGAACACTGAAGCTTTCTTT | CASSVGVNTEAFF
TRBJ1-1 | TRBV18 | . | . | TGTGCCAGCTCACCGTCAGACAGCCAGGCTGAAGCTTTCTTT | CASSPSDSQAEAFF
TRBJ2-7 | TRBV5-6 | . | . | TGTGCCAGCAGCCTGCTGTATGGAGGGCGCTACGAGCAGTACTTC | CASSLLYGGRYEQYF
TRBJ1-2 | TRBV9 | once | . | TGTGCCAGCAGCGTAGAGTCGAACCCCACCTATGGCTACACCTTC | CASSVESNPTYGYTF
TRBJ1-1 | TRBV5-1 | . | . | TGCGCCAGCAGGTCAGCTCGCGCTGAAGCTTTCTTT | CASRSARAEAFF
TRBJ2-2 | TRBV6-4 | . | . | TGTGCCAGCAGCACCGAAGTGAACACCGGGGAGCTGTTTTTT | CASSTEVNTGELFF
TRBJ1-6 | TRBV2 | . | TRBD1 | TGTGCCAGCGGGTCGGACAGGGGGAATTCACCCCTCCACTTT | CASGSDRGNSPLHF
TRBJ2-7 | TRBV21-1 | . | . | TGTGCCAGCAGCAAAGGGGCTTCAGTCTACGAGCAGTACTTC | CASSKGASVYEQYF
TRBJ2-1 | TRBV6-6 | . | . | TGTGCCAGCAGTTACTCTCCAGGGCGAGATGAGCAGTTCTTC | CASSYSPGRDEQFF
TRBJ2-7 | TRBV4-2 | . | . | TGTGCCAGCAGCCAAGAACGGAGCTACGAGCAGTACTTC | CASSQERSYEQYF
TRBJ2-7 | TRBV7-6 | . | . | TGTGCCAGCAGCCCGAACAACGCGATTAGTGAGATCGAGCAGTACTTC | CASSPNNAISEIEQYF
TRBJ2-1 | TRBV5-1 | . | TRBD2 | TGCGCCAGCAGCTTGGGCCGGGGAGGGACTAGCGGCAACAATGAGCAGTTCTTC | CASSLGRGGTSGNNEQFF
TRBJ2-1 | TRBV6-1 | . | . | TGCGCCAGCCTTCCAGACTCCTACAATGAGCAGTTCTTC | CASLPDSYNEQFF
TRBJ2-3 | TRBV7-6 | . | . | TGTGCCAGCAGCTTAACCGGAAACACAGATACGCAGTATTTT | CASSLTGNTDTQYF
TRBJ2-2 | TRBV7-9 | . | TRBD1 | TGTGCCAGCAGGGACGACAGGGCAACTCCACCGGAGAACACCGGGGAGCTGTTTTTT | CASRDDRATPPENTGELFF
TRBJ2-7 | TRBV15 | . | TRBD1 | TGTGCCACCGCGGCCGGGCAGGGGGCCTCCTACGAGCAGTACTTC | CATAAGQGASYEQYF
TRBJ2-7 | TRBV28 | . | TRBD1 | TGTGCCAGCAGAGATAGGGGACAGGTACTCTATGAGCAGTACTTC | CASRDRGQVLYEQYF
TRBJ2-5 | TRBV5-4 | . | TRBD2 | TGTGCCAGCAGCTTTATAGCGGGGGGTCTTTACCAAGAGACCCAGTACTTC | CASSFIAGGLYQETQYF
TRBJ1-2 | TRBV4-1 | . | . | TGCGCCAGCAGCCAAGTAACAGGAGCTAACTATGGCTACACCTTC | CASSQVTGANYGYTF
TRBJ2-7 | TRBV27 | . | . | TGTGCCACCCGGCGAATATACGAGCAGTACTTC | CATRRIYEQYF